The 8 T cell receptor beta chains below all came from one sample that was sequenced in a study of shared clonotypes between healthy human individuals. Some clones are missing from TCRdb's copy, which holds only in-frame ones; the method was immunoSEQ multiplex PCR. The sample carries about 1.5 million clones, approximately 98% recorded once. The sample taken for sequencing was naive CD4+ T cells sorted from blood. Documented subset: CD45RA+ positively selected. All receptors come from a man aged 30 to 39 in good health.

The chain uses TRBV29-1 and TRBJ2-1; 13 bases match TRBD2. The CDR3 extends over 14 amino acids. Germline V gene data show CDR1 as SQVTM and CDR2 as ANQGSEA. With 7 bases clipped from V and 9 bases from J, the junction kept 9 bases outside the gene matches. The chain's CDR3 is CSARTSGSQIEQFF. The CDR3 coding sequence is TGCAGCGCTAGGACTAGCGGGAGTCAGATTGAGCAGTTCTTC.

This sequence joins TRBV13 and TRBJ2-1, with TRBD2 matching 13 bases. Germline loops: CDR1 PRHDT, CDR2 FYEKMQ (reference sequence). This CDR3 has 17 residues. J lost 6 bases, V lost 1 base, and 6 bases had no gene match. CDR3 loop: CASSLAFTSGRGNEQFF. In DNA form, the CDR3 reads TGTGCCAGCAGCTTAGCCTTCACTAGCGGGAGGGGCAATGAGCAGTTCTTC.

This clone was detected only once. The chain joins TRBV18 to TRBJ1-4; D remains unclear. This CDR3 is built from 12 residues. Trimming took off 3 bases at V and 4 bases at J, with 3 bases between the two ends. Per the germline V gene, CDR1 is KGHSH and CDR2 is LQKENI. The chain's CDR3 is CASSPNNEKLFF. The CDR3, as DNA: TGTGCCAGCTCACCGAATAATGAAAAACTGTTTTTT.

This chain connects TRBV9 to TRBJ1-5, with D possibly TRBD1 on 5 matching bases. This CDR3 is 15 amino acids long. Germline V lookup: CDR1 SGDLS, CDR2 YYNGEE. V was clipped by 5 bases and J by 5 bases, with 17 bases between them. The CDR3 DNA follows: TGTGCCAGCAGTACGGCGGGGGTACTCGATCAGCCCCAGCATTTT. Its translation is CASSTAGVLDQPQHF. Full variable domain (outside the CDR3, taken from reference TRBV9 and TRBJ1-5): DSGVTQTPKHLITATGQRVTLRCSPRSGDLSVYWYQQSLDQGLQFLIQYYNGEERAKGNILERFSAQQFPDLHSELNLSSLELGDSALYFCASSTAGVLDQPQHFGDGTRLSIL.

The CDR3 sequence: CASSYRVLAGSDTQYF. The CDR3 DNA is TGCGCCAGCAGCTACCGGGTACTAGCGGGATCAGATACGCAGTATTTT. V and J are TRBV5-1 and TRBJ2-3; 10 bases fit TRBD2. Trimming removed 3 bases from V and 4 bases from J; junction bases left unmatched: 8. The CDR3 is 16 residues long. Germline loops: CDR1 SGHRS, CDR2 YFSETQ.

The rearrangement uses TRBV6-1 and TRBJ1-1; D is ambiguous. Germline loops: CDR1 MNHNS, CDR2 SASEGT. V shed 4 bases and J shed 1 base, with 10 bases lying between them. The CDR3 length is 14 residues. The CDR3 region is CASSVRRGNTEAFF. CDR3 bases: TGTGCCAGCAGTGTTCGGAGAGGGAACACTGAAGCTTTCTTT.

The CDR3 spells CASSYQRRGNYGYTF. The DNA of the CDR3 is TGTGCCAGCAGTTATCAACGGCGGGGAAACTATGGCTACACCTTC. The V gene is TRBV2, the J gene TRBJ1-2; D not resolved. V was cut by 5 bases and J by 2 bases, with 15 bases left in between. The CDR3 totals 15 residues. Germline V gives CDR1 SNHLY, CDR2 FYNNEI.

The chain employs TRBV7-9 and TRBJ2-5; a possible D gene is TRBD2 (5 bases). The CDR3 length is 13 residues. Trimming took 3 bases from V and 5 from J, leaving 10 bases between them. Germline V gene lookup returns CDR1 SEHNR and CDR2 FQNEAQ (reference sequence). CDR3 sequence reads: CASSFTGEETQYF. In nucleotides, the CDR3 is TGTGCCAGCAGCTTTACCGGGGAGGAGACCCAGTACTTC.